This paragraph reports one TCR beta chain. Its matching antigen is unknown. In germline, CDR1 is LNHNV, CDR2 YYDKDF (reference sequence). The germline V and J ends were trimmed by 0 bases and 3 bases, with 9 bases remaining between them. This CDR3 is built from 15 residues. No infections or other immune events were documented during collection. The data originate from a study of identifying expanded T cells in peripheral blood. Overall study results and limits: Roughly two-week clone count variance significantly increased as total template count grew. About 1.3 clones differed between technical replicates, versus about 17 and 20 over time.

Assay: immunoSEQ multiplex PCR; the TCRdb copy retains only in-frame clones and omits some. The sample shows about 80,000 clones, more than 70% of them seen only once. J is TRBJ1-5 and V is TRBV15; no definite D call. The sample consisted of blood. The clonotype was recovered from a person aged 18 to 75 in good health. The CDR3 nucleotides read TGTGCCACCAGCAGAGAACAGACGACCAATCAGCCCCAGCATTTT. It encodes CATSREQTTNQPQHF.